A single sample gave rise to the 25 T cell receptor beta chains below, sequenced in a study of T cells in Graves' hyperthyroidism and ophthalmopathy. Amplification of TCR beta CDR3 regions used RNA as the template. During a first-round RT-PCR of the TCR CDR3, the HTBI primer set was used. TCRdb recomputed calls from the multiplex PCR reads with MiXCR, one row per CDR3 protein. The sample lists over 200,000 distinct CDR3 sequences, approximately 15% occurring once. Sequenced material: blood. The receptors shown here come from a woman aged 40 to 50 with Graves' hyperthyroidism that later progressed to Graves' ophthalmopathy.

This clonotype was counted at least ten times. V usage is TRBV20-1 and J usage is TRBJ2-2; 10 positions match TRBD2. V lost 5 bases, J lost 4 bases, and 10 bases stayed unmatched. Germline CDR1 DFQATT, CDR2 SNEGSKA (reference sequence). The CDR3 runs to 16 residues. CDR3: CSAPPLAGAFTGELFF. CDR3 DNA sequence: TGCAGTGCTCCCCCCCTAGCGGGGGCGTTCACCGGGGAGCTGTTTTTT.

The chain employs TRBV5-4 and TRBJ2-3, with 14 nucleotides matching TRBD2. Germline V gene sequence: CDR1 SGHNT, CDR2 YYREEE (reference sequence). This CDR3 comprises 16 residues. Losses at the gene ends were 3 bases for V and 9 bases for J; bases not matched to a gene: 9. This CDR3 reads CASSSPTSGRAGTQYF. The DNA for the CDR3 is TGTGCCAGCAGCTCACCGACTAGCGGGAGGGCAGGGACGCAGTATTTT.

This clonotype has a handful of counts. The chain is built from TRBV7-9 and TRBJ2-1, with TRBD2 matching 8 bases. Germline assignment: CDR1 SEHNR and CDR2 FQNEAQ (reference sequence). The length of the CDR3 is 16 residues. J was trimmed by 4 bases and V by 1 base; bases with no gene match: 6. The DNA for the CDR3 is TGTGCCAGCAGCTTAGTTAGCGGGATTCGATACAATGAGCAGTTCTTC. Its translation: CASSLVSGIRYNEQFF.

The V call is TRBV13, the J call TRBJ2-7; 9 nucleotides line up with TRBD1. V was clipped by 5 bases and J by 3 bases; unmatched bases: 2. This CDR3 contains 13 residues. Germline V gives CDR1 PRHDT, CDR2 FYEKMQ (reference sequence). This chain's CDR3 is CASSADRGYEQYF. The CDR3 DNA reads as TGTGCCAGCAGCGCGGACAGGGGCTACGAGCAGTACTTC.

This clonotype was seen a few times. The V gene is TRBV4-2, the J gene TRBJ2-7, with D perhaps matching TRBD2 (6 bases). This CDR3 region has 16 residues. Germline V gene lookup returns CDR1 LGHNA and CDR2 YNFKEQ. V gave up 0 bases and J gave up 1 base, with 13 bases separating them. CDR3 loop: CASSQDDGSGSYEQYF. CDR3 nucleotide sequence: TGTGCCAGCAGCCAAGATGACGGGAGTGGGTCCTACGAGCAGTACTTC.

This clonotype was detected only a few times. The chain couples TRBV5-6 to TRBJ2-7, with TRBD2 identical over 8 bases. Germline CDR1 and CDR2: SGHDT and YYEEEE. Losses at the gene ends were 0 bases for V and 7 bases for J; bases not matched to a gene: 6. The CDR3 covers 14 residues. CDR3 DNA: TGTGCCAGCAGCTTGGGGAGCGGGAGCGTAGAGCAGTACTTC. This encodes CASSLGSGSVEQYF. Looking up the rest from reference TRBV5-6 and TRBJ2-7 gives the full variable domain: DAGVTQSPTHLIKTRGQQVTLRCSPKSGHDTVSWYQQALGQGPQFIFQYYEEEERQRGNFPDRFSGHQFPNYSSELNVNALLLGDSALYLCASSLGSGSVEQYFGPGTRLTVT.

This clonotype was seen repeatedly, ten times or more. V and J are TRBV9 and TRBJ2-5, with D possibly matching TRBD2 (6 bases). Germline-derived CDR1 and CDR2 are SGDLS and YYNGEE. V was trimmed by 6 bases and J by 4 bases, leaving 25 bases between them. CDR3 length equals 17 residues. The CDR3 DNA is TGTGCCAGCACCCTAGGGCCTAGCGCAATCCTTCCAGAGACCCAGTACTTC. Translating gives CASTLGPSAILPETQYF.

The chain joins TRBV10-1 to TRBJ2-2, with D perhaps TRBD2 (6 bases). V was cut by 3 bases and J by 0 bases, with 14 bases left in between. From germline, CDR1 is WNHNN and CDR2 SYGVQD (reference sequence). There are 17 residues in the CDR3. The CDR3 here is CASSDPGRLANTGELFF. Written as DNA, the CDR3 is TGCGCCAGCAGTGACCCAGGGAGGCTTGCGAACACCGGGGAGCTGTTTTTT.

This clonotype has ten or more counts. The rearrangement links TRBV27 to TRBJ1-4; 7 bases align to TRBD1. From germline, CDR1 is MNHEY and CDR2 SMNVEV (reference sequence). V lost 1 base and J lost 8; bases outside the gene matches: 10. There are 16 residues in the CDR3. DNA of the CDR3: TGTGCCAGCAGTTTATATTCACAGGGGCCTGACGAAAAACTGTTTTTT. This codes for CASSLYSQGPDEKLFF. Drawing the rest from reference TRBV27 and TRBJ1-4, the complete variable domain is EAQVTQNPRYLITVTGKKLTVTCSQNMNHEYMSWYRQDPGLGLRQIYYSMNVEVTDKGDVPEGYKVSRKEKRNFPLILESPSPNQTSLYFCASSLYSQGPDEKLFFGSGTQLSVL.

As regards this clonotype: Since no conserved phenylalanine or tryptophan closes the CDR3, a read error is the likely cause. This chain joins TRBV10-3 and TRBJ2-6; weak D call: TRBD2 (5 bases). V lost 5 bases and J 0 bases, leaving 14 bases between the germline ends. CDR3 size: 17 residues. Germline V gene sequence: CDR1 ENHRY, CDR2 SYGVKD. The chain's CDR3 is CAISTSGRHSGANVLTL. In nucleotides, the CDR3 is TGTGCCATCAGTACTAGTGGGCGACACTCTGGGGCCAACGTCCTGACTCTC.

At least ten counts were recorded for this clonotype. The V and J genes are TRBV5-6 and TRBJ2-7, with 10 nucleotides matching TRBD1. Per the germline V gene, CDR1 is SGHDT and CDR2 is YYEEEE. After removal of 4 bases from V and 7 bases from J, the junction contained 14 bases not matched to a gene. This CDR3 contains 16 residues. CDR3 loop: CASSASGTGVLREQYF. The CDR3, as DNA: TGTGCCAGCAGCGCGAGCGGGACAGGGGTTTTGAGAGAGCAGTACTTC.

At least ten counts were recorded for this clonotype. The chain uses TRBV27 and TRBJ2-7, with D possibly being TRBD2 (6 bases). V was trimmed by 6 bases and J by 3 bases, leaving 15 bases between them. Per germline, CDR1 MNHEY and CDR2 SMNVEV (reference sequence). The CDR3 is 14 amino acids. Written as DNA, the CDR3 is TGTGCCAGCAGCGTTAGCGGTGCCCTCTACGAGCAGTACTTC. It codes for CASSVSGALYEQYF.

There are a few counts of this clonotype. J is TRBJ2-5 and V is TRBV2, with 7 bases lining up with TRBD2. The CDR3 loop spans 15 amino acids. Germline CDR1 SNHLY, CDR2 FYNNEI. The trim removed 7 bases at V and 1 base at J, leaving 9 bases unmatched. The CDR3 loop reads CASKRGEHIQETQYF. The CDR3 region has the DNA TGTGCCAGCAAGCGGGGCGAGCATATCCAAGAGACCCAGTACTTC. Filled out from reference TRBV2 and TRBJ2-5, the complete variable domain reads EPEVTQTPSHQVTQMGQEVILRCVPISNHLYFYWYRQILGQKVEFLVSFYNNEISEKSEIFDDQFSVERPDGSNFTLKIRSTKLEDSAMYFCASKRGEHIQETQYFGPGTRLLVL.

The genes are TRBV28 and TRBJ1-2; D is ambiguous. V gave up 4 bases and J gave up 8 bases, with 14 bases separating them. CDR1 and CDR2 from the germline V gene are MDHEN and SYDVKM. The CDR3 spans 13 residues. The CDR3 DNA is TGTGCCAGCAGTTCTAAGGGATCCCGGGGCTACACCTTC. It translates to CASSSKGSRGYTF.

The V gene is TRBV20-1, the J gene TRBJ2-1; 10 bases agree with TRBD2. Germline trimming cut 6 bases from V and 5 bases from J; bases unmatched to any gene: 7. CDR1 DFQATT and CDR2 SNEGSKA come from the germline V gene (reference sequence). This CDR3 comprises 14 residues. The CDR3 nucleotides are TGCAGTGCCACCCTAGCGGGAGACCACAATGAGCAGTTCTTC. Translating gives CSATLAGDHNEQFF.

Concerning this clonotype itself: Sequence at one end of the junction differs from germline and may be a read error. This chain links TRBV18 with TRBJ1-5; D is unclear. CDR3 length: 14 amino acids. Germline V gene data show CDR1 as KGHSH and CDR2 as LQKENI. This CDR3 is CASSPLGRNQPRHF. As DNA, the CDR3 is TGTGCCAGCTCACCTCTTGGGAGGAATCAGCCCCGGCATTTT.

There are many counts of this clonotype. This chain joins TRBV27 and TRBJ2-1; D possibly matches TRBD1 or TRBD2 (5 bases each). V gave up 10 bases and J gave up 0 bases, with 16 bases separating them. The CDR3 consists of 15 residues. Germline values: CDR1 MNHEY, CDR2 SMNVEV (reference sequence). Here the CDR3 reads CATEKRDPSYNEQFF. In nucleotides, the CDR3 is TGTGCCACCGAAAAAAGGGACCCCTCCTACAATGAGCAGTTCTTC.

This clonotype has a count of ten or more. This sequence joins TRBV6-4 and TRBJ1-1; 10 bases align to TRBD1. Germline CDR1 reads MRHNA; CDR2 reads SNTAGT. V lost 0 bases and J lost 1; bases outside the gene matches: 2. CDR3 length: 16 amino acids. In nucleotides, the CDR3 is TGTGCCAGCAGTGACTCAAGGGACAGGGGGAACACTGAAGCTTTCTTT. Amino acid sequence: CASSDSRDRGNTEAFF.

This clonotype was counted at least ten times. V usage is TRBV2 and J usage is TRBJ1-2, with 7 positions matching TRBD1. The CDR3 runs 16 residues. The V gene's germline CDR1 is SNHLY and CDR2 FYNNEI. With 2 bases clipped from V and 5 bases from J, the junction kept 11 bases outside the gene matches. CDR3 protein: CASSESGTVGIYGYTF. In DNA, the CDR3 is TGTGCCAGCAGTGAATCGGGGACAGTCGGTATATATGGCTACACCTTC.

This clonotype was counted many times. CDR3 loop: CATSLYGQVQETQYF. The CDR3 DNA reads TGTGCCACCAGTTTATACGGACAGGTCCAAGAGACCCAGTACTTC. The gene calls are TRBV15 and TRBJ2-5; 7 bases fit TRBD1. Trimming removed 6 bases from V and 1 base from J; junction bases left unmatched: 8. Looked up from germline, CDR1 is LNHNV and CDR2 is YYDKDF (reference sequence). The CDR3 length is 15 residues.

This clonotype occurred many times. The J gene is TRBJ2-7, the V gene TRBV27; 12 bases line up with TRBD2. The CDR3 is 14 amino acids. The germline V gene encodes CDR1 MNHEY and CDR2 SMNVEV (reference sequence). The V gene end was trimmed by 5 bases and the J gene end by 6 bases; junction bases not matched to a gene: 5. The CDR3 DNA sequence: TGTGCCAGCAGTCCAGGACTAGCGGGAAGCGAGCAGTACTTC. Residues: CASSPGLAGSEQYF.

This clonotype was recorded a few times. The gene calls are TRBV7-2 and TRBJ2-5; 11 nucleotides line up with TRBD2. Germline V CDR1 and CDR2: SGHTA, FQGNSA. The ends lost 6 bases at V and 5 bases at J; junction bases unmatched: 8. The CDR3 length is 15 residues. This CDR3 is CASRKTSGTRETQYF. The CDR3 region has the DNA TGTGCCAGCAGGAAGACTAGCGGGACAAGGGAGACCCAGTACTTC.

The chain employs TRBV7-9 and TRBJ1-1, with D unclear. Germline V gene lookup returns CDR1 SEHNR and CDR2 FQNEAQ (reference sequence). The CDR3 has 15 residues. Trimming left V 5 bases short and J 1 base short, with 14 bases between. In DNA form, the CDR3 reads TGTGCCAGCAGCCCTCAGACCGTCTCGAACACTGAAGCTTTCTTT. It encodes CASSPQTVSNTEAFF.

This clonotype has at least ten counts. The CDR3 region is CASSPPGMERGYNEQFF. CDR3 coding DNA: TGTGCCAGCTCACCGCCGGGGATGGAGCGGGGTTACAATGAGCAGTTCTTC. The chain joins TRBV18 to TRBJ2-1, with TRBD2 matching 7 bases. The CDR3 covers 17 residues. The trim removed 3 bases at V and 4 bases at J, leaving 12 bases unmatched. The germline CDR1 and CDR2 sequences are KGHSH and LQKENI.

Ten or more counts support this clonotype. The rearrangement joins TRBV20-1 to TRBJ2-6; maybe TRBD2 (6 bases). The V and J ends lost 2 bases and 2 bases respectively, with 10 bases between them. In germline, CDR1 is DFQATT, CDR2 SNEGSKA (reference sequence). This CDR3 region has 15 residues. The CDR3 DNA is TGCAGTGCTAGAAGAGCGGGTACTGGGGCCAACGTCCTGACTTTC. It translates to CSARRAGTGANVLTF.